These 29 T cell receptor beta chains were sequenced from one sample in a study of beta chain features in type 1 diabetes. Expressed TCRB transcripts were sequenced, since all the RNA that had been isolated was reverse transcribed. TCRdb's copy holds only in-frame clones and misses some; the assay was immunoSEQ multiplex PCR. The top ten clones hold around 0.015% of a sample with around 350,000 clones, roughly an eighth of them seen once. The sequencing sample was made of naive CD4+ T cells from blood. Receptor source: a man between 18 and 29 years old in good health.

This clone was counted between two and nine times. The chain employs TRBV5-1 and TRBJ1-6; D not resolved. Trimming removed 2 bases at V and 8 bases at J, with 11 bases between. The CDR3 length is 14 residues. Germline CDR1 SGHRS, CDR2 YFSETQ. This CDR3 is CASSFLDFDSPLHF. The CDR3 nucleotides are TGCGCCAGCAGCTTCTTGGACTTTGATTCACCCCTCCACTTT.

The V and J genes are TRBV7-9 and TRBJ2-7, with 11 bases that match TRBD1. The germline V gene encodes CDR1 SEHNR and CDR2 FQNEAQ (reference sequence). J lost 2 bases, V lost 5 bases, and 5 bases had no gene match. The CDR3 has 15 amino acids. The CDR3 DNA follows: TGTGCCAGCAGCCCGCGGACAGGGGGCCCCTACGAGCAGTACTTC. Its translation: CASSPRTGGPYEQYF. The full variable domain, with the rest looked up from reference TRBV7-9 and TRBJ2-7, is DTGVSQNPRHKITKRGQNVTFRCDPISEHNRLYWYRQTLGQGPEFLTYFQNEAQLEKSRLLSDRFSAERPKGSFSTLEIQRTEQGDSAMYLCASSPRTGGPYEQYFGPGTRLTVT.

V usage is TRBV7-2 and J usage is TRBJ2-5, with 7 bases fitting TRBD2. Unmatched junction bases numbered 8, after V lost 5 bases and J lost 2 bases. The CDR3 runs to 15 residues. Germline values: CDR1 SGHTA, CDR2 FQGNSA. For the CDR3, the DNA is TGTGCCAGCAGCCGCCAACTAGCGACACAAGAGACCCAGTACTTC. Amino acid sequence: CASSRQLATQETQYF.

The chain employs TRBV4-2 and TRBJ2-7; TRBD2 is a possible D gene (5 bases). With 0 bases removed from V and 1 base from J, the gap between germline ends came to 16 bases. Germline V gene data show CDR1 as LGHNA and CDR2 as YNFKEQ. CDR3 size: 17 residues. This CDR3 reads CASSQDVALERSYEQYF. CDR3 nucleotides: TGTGCCAGCAGCCAAGATGTAGCACTAGAAAGGTCCTACGAGCAGTACTTC.

In nucleotides, the CDR3 is TGCGCCAGCAGCCAAGAGGGACTAGCGTTCCACAATGAGCAGTTCTTC. This codes for CASSQEGLAFHNEQFF. The chain couples TRBV4-3 to TRBJ2-1; 10 bases line up with TRBD2. There are 16 residues in the CDR3. The ends lost 0 bases at V and 5 bases at J; junction bases unmatched: 4. Germline assignment: CDR1 LGHNA and CDR2 YSLEER.

The J gene is TRBJ1-2, the V gene TRBV7-9, with D hard to call. The CDR3 runs to 14 residues. V was clipped by 0 bases and J by 2 bases, with 7 bases between them. Germline-derived CDR1 and CDR2 are SEHNR and FQNEAQ (reference sequence). The CDR3 is CASSLAGGNYGYTF. CDR3 sequence (DNA): TGTGCCAGCAGCTTAGCAGGCGGGAACTATGGCTACACCTTC.

This clone was seen a handful of times. The chain employs TRBV28 and TRBJ2-5; TRBD2 is a possible D gene (6 bases). V was shortened by 5 bases and J by 3 bases, with 10 bases between the two germline ends. The germline V gene encodes CDR1 MDHEN and CDR2 SYDVKM. This CDR3 is built from 13 residues. Written as DNA, the CDR3 is TGTGCCAGCAGTCCCGGGGGAAAAGAGACCCAGTACTTC. Protein: CASSPGGKETQYF.

The genes are TRBV7-3 and TRBJ2-7; 9 positions agree with TRBD1. CDR1 and CDR2 from the germline V gene are SGHTA and FQGTGA. This CDR3 contains 15 residues. Trimming at V came to 5 bases and at J to 3 bases, leaving 8 bases not matched to a gene. This CDR3 reads CASSLQGAQVYEQYF. In nucleotides, the CDR3 is TGTGCCAGCAGCCTACAGGGGGCCCAAGTCTACGAGCAGTACTTC. Based on the CDR3 plus reference TRBV7-3 and TRBJ2-7, the full variable domain is GAGVSQTPSNKVTEKGKYVELRCDPISGHTALYWYRQSLGQGPEFLIYFQGTGAADDSGLPNDRFFAVRPEGSVSTLKIQRTERGDSAVYLCASSLQGAQVYEQYFGPGTRLTVT.

This clone was observed a few times. V usage is TRBV30 and J usage is TRBJ1-2; possibly TRBD1 for D (5 bases). V was pared by 5 bases and J by 0 bases, with 13 bases between. CDR1 and CDR2 from the germline V gene are GTSNPN and SVGIG (reference sequence). The CDR3 sequence is 14 residues long. The CDR3 loop is CAWRRTGSNYGYTF. The CDR3 nucleotides read TGTGCCTGGCGAAGAACAGGCTCTAACTATGGCTACACCTTC. Using reference TRBV30 and TRBJ1-2 for the parts outside the CDR3, the full variable domain is SQTIHQWPATLVQPVGSPLSLECTVEGTSNPNLYWYRQAAGRGLQLLFYSVGIGQISSEVPQNLSASRPQDRQFILSSKKLLLSDSGFYLCAWRRTGSNYGYTFGSGTRLTVV.

The chain has TRBV7-9 and TRBJ2-7; 9 bases are a match to TRBD1. Germline CDR1 and CDR2: SEHNR and FQNEAQ (reference sequence). This CDR3 is 16 amino acids long. The V and J ends lost 1 base and 5 bases, in that order; junction bases with no gene match: 9. The CDR3 here is CASSLGSGQGIDEQYF. CDR3 DNA: TGTGCCAGCAGCTTAGGGTCGGGACAGGGAATCGACGAGCAGTACTTC.

This clone was seen a handful of times. The rearrangement uses TRBV28 and TRBJ2-3; tentatively, D is TRBD2 (5 bases). The germline V gene encodes CDR1 MDHEN and CDR2 SYDVKM. V lost 5 bases to trimming and J lost 4 bases, with 13 bases between them. The CDR3 extends over 14 amino acids. The CDR3 sequence is CASSRGLGPDTQYF. The CDR3, as DNA: TGTGCCAGCAGTCGAGGGCTAGGCCCAGATACGCAGTATTTT. The entire variable domain, with the rest obtained from reference TRBV28 and TRBJ2-3, is as follows: DVKVTQSSRYLVKRTGEKVFLECVQDMDHENMFWYRQDPGLGLRLIYFSYDVKMKEKGDIPEGYSVSREKKERFSLILESASTNQTSMYLCASSRGLGPDTQYFGPGTRLTVL.

The J gene is TRBJ2-7, the V gene TRBV28; 9 bases map to TRBD1. The germline CDR1 and CDR2 sequences are MDHEN and SYDVKM. This CDR3 region has 16 residues. Unmatched junction bases numbered 7, after V lost 2 bases and J lost 2 bases. The CDR3 sequence is CASSLIYGTGTYEQYF. The CDR3 DNA reads as TGTGCCAGCAGTTTAATCTACGGGACAGGGACCTACGAGCAGTACTTC.

This chain's CDR3 is CASSLGLAGVSTDTQYF. In DNA, the CDR3 is TGTGCCAGCTCATTGGGACTAGCGGGGGTGTCCACAGATACGCAGTATTTT. The V and J genes are TRBV18 and TRBJ2-3, with 14 bases lining up with TRBD2. Losses at the gene ends were 5 bases for V and 2 bases for J; bases not matched to a gene: 6. CDR3 length: 17 residues. The germline V gene has CDR1 KGHSH and CDR2 LQKENI.

The chain combines TRBV27 with TRBJ2-3, with TRBD1 identical over 8 bases. This CDR3 has 17 residues. With V trimmed by 0 bases and J by 5 bases, 10 bases remained unmatched. CDR1 and CDR2 (germline): MNHEY, SMNVEV (reference sequence). The CDR3 DNA reads TGTGCCAGCAGTTTATCGAAGTTGGTACAGGGGGGAGATACGCAGTATTTT. It codes for CASSLSKLVQGGDTQYF.

This clone has only a few counts. The chain couples TRBV7-9 to TRBJ2-1; possible D gene TRBD2, 7 bases. CDR1 is SEHNR and CDR2 is FQNEAQ in the germline V gene (reference sequence). This CDR3 has 15 residues. Trimming pared 1 base from V and 8 bases from J, leaving 15 bases between. For the CDR3, the DNA is TGTGCCAGCAGCTTAGTCTTGGGGGGGCGCGATGAGCAGTTCTTC. Translated: CASSLVLGGRDEQFF.

This clone turned up a few times. The chain combines TRBV7-9 with TRBJ2-1; maybe TRBD2 (6 bases). The CDR3 extends over 16 amino acids. Germline V CDR1 and CDR2: SEHNR, FQNEAQ (reference sequence). Trimming cost V 1 base and J 6 bases, with 16 bases left between them. For the CDR3, the DNA is TGTGCCAGCAGCTTAGGGGACTCCCGGCAGGGCAATGAGCAGTTCTTC. Its protein is CASSLGDSRQGNEQFF. Complete variable domain (other parts from reference TRBV7-9 and TRBJ2-1): DTGVSQNPRHKITKRGQNVTFRCDPISEHNRLYWYRQTLGQGPEFLTYFQNEAQLEKSRLLSDRFSAERPKGSFSTLEIQRTEQGDSAMYLCASSLGDSRQGNEQFFGPGTRLTVL.

The rearrangement links TRBV20-1 to TRBJ1-1; 8 nucleotides line up with TRBD1. The CDR3 loop spans 11 amino acids. Germline lookup yields CDR1 DFQATT and CDR2 SNEGSKA (reference sequence). Trimming at V came to 6 bases and at J to 11 bases, leaving 8 bases not matched to a gene. CDR3 coding DNA: TGCAGTGCGGACAGGGTTGGTTGGGCTTTCTTT. Its protein product is CSADRVGWAFF.

This clone came up a few times. The chain is built from TRBV6-1 and TRBJ2-3; 14 bases align to TRBD2. Germline CDR1 is MNHNS and CDR2 is SASEGT. Trimming removed 6 bases from V and 8 bases from J; junction bases left unmatched: 7. This CDR3 has 15 amino acids. CDR3 loop: CASSLGLAGEGTQYF. DNA for the CDR3: TGTGCCAGCAGCCTGGGACTAGCGGGGGAAGGTACGCAGTATTTT.

This clone has just a few counts. The chain employs TRBV4-3 and TRBJ1-2; D perhaps matches TRBD1 (6 bases). The CDR3 has 15 amino acids. CDR1 is LGHNA, CDR2 YSLEER, per germline. V was trimmed by 0 bases and J by 4 bases, leaving 12 bases between them. CDR3 region: CASSQDTGISYGYTF. CDR3 nucleotides: TGCGCCAGCAGCCAAGATACAGGGATCTCCTATGGCTACACCTTC.

The sample holds a few counts of this clone. This chain links TRBV5-1 with TRBJ1-6; D not resolved. V was pared by 0 bases and J by 7 bases, with 5 bases between. Germline loops: CDR1 SGHRS, CDR2 YFSETQ. This CDR3 contains 13 residues. CDR3 bases: TGCGCCAGCAGCTTGGGGCCCAATTCACCCCTCCACTTT. Translating gives CASSLGPNSPLHF.

The chain couples TRBV7-6 to TRBJ2-5; 7 nucleotides agree with TRBD1. V lost 2 bases to trimming and J lost 5 bases; unmatched junction nucleotides: 2. The CDR3 loop spans 13 amino acids. CDR1 SGHVS and CDR2 FNYEAQ come from the germline V gene. The CDR3 is CASSLTTGETQYF. DNA for the CDR3: TGTGCCAGCAGCTTAACGACAGGGGAGACCCAGTACTTC.

The chain combines TRBV29-1 with TRBJ2-7; TRBD2 might be the D (5 bases). Germline assignment: CDR1 SQVTM and CDR2 ANQGSEA. The CDR3 loop spans 13 amino acids. V lost 5 bases, J lost 0 bases, and 11 bases lay in between. This CDR3 reads CSVTFTSSYEQYF. CDR3 sequence (DNA): TGCAGCGTTACCTTTACTAGCTCCTACGAGCAGTACTTC.

There are a few counts of this clone. The gene calls are TRBV23-1 and TRBJ2-7, with 7 bases lining up with TRBD2. TRBV23-1 is filed as an ORF, its function uncertain. The junction had 8 bases not matched to a gene; V was cut back by 4 bases and J by 2 bases. There are 15 residues in the CDR3. CDR3 nucleotide sequence: TGCGCCAGCAGTCGCAGGACTAGTTTTCCCTACGAGCAGTACTTC. It encodes CASSRRTSFPYEQYF.

V gene TRBV5-1 combines with J gene TRBJ1-1; possible D gene TRBD1, 5 bases. Trimming removed 4 bases from V and 0 bases from J, with 10 bases in between. The CDR3 extends over 14 amino acids. Germline CDR1 SGHRS, CDR2 YFSETQ. The CDR3 DNA is TGCGCCAGCAGCCAAGAGACAGTGAACACTGAAGCTTTCTTT. This translates into CASSQETVNTEAFF.

This clone has a handful of counts. V gene TRBV7-2 combines with J gene TRBJ2-3; D is ambiguous. Germline V gene sequence: CDR1 SGHTA, CDR2 FQGNSA. Trimming took off 1 base at V and 1 base at J, with 12 bases between the two ends. This CDR3 has 16 amino acids. DNA for the CDR3: TGTGCCAGCAGCTTAGACCCCACACCTCGCACAGATACGCAGTATTTT. It specifies CASSLDPTPRTDTQYF. Variable domain in full (rest from reference TRBV7-2 and TRBJ2-3): GAGVSQSPSNKVTEKGKDVELRCDPISGHTALYWYRQSLGQGLEFLIYFQGNSAPDKSGLPSDRFSAERTGGSVSTLTIQRTQQEDSAVYLCASSLDPTPRTDTQYFGPGTRLTVL.

The J gene is TRBJ1-1, the V gene TRBV28, with a tentative D call TRBD1 (5 bases). The CDR3 sequence is 14 residues long. Germline CDR1 reads MDHEN; CDR2 reads SYDVKM. The germline V and J ends were trimmed by 6 bases and 0 bases, with 11 bases remaining between them. The DNA of the CDR3 is TGTGCCAGCAGAAGGGGAGGGGTGAACACTGAAGCTTTCTTT. Translation: CASRRGGVNTEAFF.

The J gene is TRBJ1-6, the V gene TRBV30; D gene unclear. CDR1 and CDR2 (germline): GTSNPN, SVGIG (reference sequence). V lost 0 bases to trimming and J lost 5 bases, with 11 bases between them. This CDR3 is built from 15 residues. CDR3 loop: CAWSVRRQDNSPLHF. The CDR3 region has the DNA TGTGCCTGGAGTGTAAGACGGCAGGATAATTCACCCCTCCACTTT.

This chain joins TRBV4-3 and TRBJ2-7, with 8 bases identical to TRBD1. The CDR3 has 16 amino acids. CDR1 LGHNA and CDR2 YSLEER come from the germline V gene. Unmatched junction bases numbered 9, after V lost 3 bases and J lost 2 bases. CDR3 DNA sequence: TGCGCCAGCAGCCAGGCCCCGGGACAGGCAACCTACGAGCAGTACTTC. Translation: CASSQAPGQATYEQYF.

The sample holds a few counts of this clone. This sequence joins TRBV6-6 and TRBJ2-5, with 9 bases fitting TRBD1. CDR1 and CDR2 from the germline V gene are MNHNY and SVGAGI (reference sequence). J gave up 4 bases and V 0 bases, and 3 bases lay outside the gene matches. CDR3 length: 15 amino acids. CDR3 region: CASSYSGTGRETQYF. CDR3 DNA sequence: TGTGCCAGCAGTTACTCCGGGACAGGGAGAGAGACCCAGTACTTC.